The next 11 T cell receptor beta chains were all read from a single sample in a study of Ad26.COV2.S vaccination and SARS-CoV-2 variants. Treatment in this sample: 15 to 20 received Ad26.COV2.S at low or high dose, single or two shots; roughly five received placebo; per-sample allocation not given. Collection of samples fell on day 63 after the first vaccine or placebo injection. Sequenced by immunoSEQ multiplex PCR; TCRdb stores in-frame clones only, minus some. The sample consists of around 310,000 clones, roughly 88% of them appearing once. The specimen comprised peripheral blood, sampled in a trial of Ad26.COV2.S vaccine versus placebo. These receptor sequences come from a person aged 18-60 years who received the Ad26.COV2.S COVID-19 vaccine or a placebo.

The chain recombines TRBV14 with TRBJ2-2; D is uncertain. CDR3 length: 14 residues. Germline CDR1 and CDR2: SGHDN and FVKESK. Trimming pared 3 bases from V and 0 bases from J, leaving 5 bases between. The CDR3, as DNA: TGTGCCAGCAGCCAGGGGACGAACACCGGGGAGCTGTTTTTT. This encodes CASSQGTNTGELFF.

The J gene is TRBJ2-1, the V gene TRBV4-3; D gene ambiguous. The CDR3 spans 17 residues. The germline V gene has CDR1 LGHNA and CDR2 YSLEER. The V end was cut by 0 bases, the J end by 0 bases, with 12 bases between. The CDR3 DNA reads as TGCGCCAGCAGCCAAGATACCTGGGGAAGCTCCTACAATGAGCAGTTCTTC. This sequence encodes CASSQDTWGSSYNEQFF.

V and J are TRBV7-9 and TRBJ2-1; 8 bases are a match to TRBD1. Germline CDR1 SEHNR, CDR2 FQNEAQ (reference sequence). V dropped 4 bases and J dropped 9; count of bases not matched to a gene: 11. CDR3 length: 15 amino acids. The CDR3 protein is CASSSRQGWEGEQFF. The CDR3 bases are TGTGCCAGCAGCTCCCGACAGGGGTGGGAAGGTGAGCAGTTCTTC.

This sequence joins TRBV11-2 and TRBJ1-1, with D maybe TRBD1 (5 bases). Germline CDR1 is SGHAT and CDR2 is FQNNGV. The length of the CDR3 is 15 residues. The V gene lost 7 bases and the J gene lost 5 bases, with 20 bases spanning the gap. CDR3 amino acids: CASTRFGREGTEAFF. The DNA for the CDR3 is TGTGCCAGCACTAGGTTCGGGCGGGAGGGGACTGAAGCTTTCTTT.

The CDR3 reads CSASNRGLDEQFF. For the CDR3, the DNA is TGCAGCGCTTCGAACAGGGGGTTGGATGAGCAGTTCTTC. The rearrangement links TRBV29-1 to TRBJ2-1; 8 bases fit TRBD1. This CDR3 contains 13 residues. In germline, CDR1 is SQVTM, CDR2 ANQGSEA. The V gene end was trimmed by 7 bases and the J gene end by 8 bases; junction bases not matched to a gene: 10.

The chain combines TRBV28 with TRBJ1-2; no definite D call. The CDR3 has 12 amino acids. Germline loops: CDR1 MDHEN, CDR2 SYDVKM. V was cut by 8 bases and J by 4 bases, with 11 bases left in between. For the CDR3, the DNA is TGTGCCAGCTCAGATTGGGTCTATGGCTACACCTTC. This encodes CASSDWVYGYTF.

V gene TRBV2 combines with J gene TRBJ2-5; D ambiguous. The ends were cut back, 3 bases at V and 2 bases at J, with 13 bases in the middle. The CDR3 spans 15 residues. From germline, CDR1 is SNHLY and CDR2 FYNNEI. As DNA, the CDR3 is TGTGCCAGCAGTGACAATCCCACGGCTCAAGAGACCCAGTACTTC. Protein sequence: CASSDNPTAQETQYF.

DNA for the CDR3: TGTGCCAGCAGGCCTCTCGGGGACAGCTCCTACAATGAGCAGTTCTTC. It translates to CASRPLGDSSYNEQFF. The chain couples TRBV27 to TRBJ2-1; 7 bases match TRBD1. Germline assignment: CDR1 MNHEY and CDR2 SMNVEV (reference sequence). V lost 6 bases, J lost 0 bases, and 8 bases stayed unmatched. This CDR3 comprises 16 residues.

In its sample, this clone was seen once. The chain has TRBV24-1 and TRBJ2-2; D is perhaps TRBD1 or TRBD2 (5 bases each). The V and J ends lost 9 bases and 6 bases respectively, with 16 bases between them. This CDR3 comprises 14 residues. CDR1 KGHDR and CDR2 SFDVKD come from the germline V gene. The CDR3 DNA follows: TGTGCCACCTCTAGAGGGGTGAGTGCCGGGGAGCTGTTTTTT. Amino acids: CATSRGVSAGELFF.

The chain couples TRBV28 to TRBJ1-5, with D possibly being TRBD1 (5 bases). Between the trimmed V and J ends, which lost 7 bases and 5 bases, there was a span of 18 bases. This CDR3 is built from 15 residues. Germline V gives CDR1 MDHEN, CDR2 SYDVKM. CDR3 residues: CASTTAGTGHQPQHF. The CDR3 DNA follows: TGTGCCAGCACCACGGCCGGGACGGGACATCAGCCCCAGCATTTT.

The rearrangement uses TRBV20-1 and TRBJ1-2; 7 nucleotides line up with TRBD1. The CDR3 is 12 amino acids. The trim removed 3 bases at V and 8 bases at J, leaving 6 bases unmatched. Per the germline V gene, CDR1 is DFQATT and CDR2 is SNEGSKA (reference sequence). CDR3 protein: CSASMQGDGYTF. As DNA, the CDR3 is TGCAGTGCTAGTATGCAGGGGGACGGCTACACCTTC.